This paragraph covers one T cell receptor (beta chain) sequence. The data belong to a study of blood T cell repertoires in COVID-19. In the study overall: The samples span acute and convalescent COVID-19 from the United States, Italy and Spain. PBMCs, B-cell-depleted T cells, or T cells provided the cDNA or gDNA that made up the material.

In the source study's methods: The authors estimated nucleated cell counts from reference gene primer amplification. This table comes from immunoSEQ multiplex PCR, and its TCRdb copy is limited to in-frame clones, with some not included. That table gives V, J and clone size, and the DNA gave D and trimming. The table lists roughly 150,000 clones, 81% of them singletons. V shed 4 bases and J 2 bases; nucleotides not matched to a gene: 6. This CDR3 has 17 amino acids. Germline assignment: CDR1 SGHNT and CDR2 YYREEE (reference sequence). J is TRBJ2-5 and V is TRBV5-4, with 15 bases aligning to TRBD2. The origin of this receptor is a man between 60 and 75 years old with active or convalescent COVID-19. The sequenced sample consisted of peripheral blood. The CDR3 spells CASSLGTSGGSQETQYF. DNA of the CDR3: TGTGCCAGCAGCCTCGGGACTAGCGGGGGGAGTCAAGAGACCCAGTACTTC.